The 25 T cell receptor beta chains below come from one sample, sequenced in a study of blood T cells in healthy people across ages. Using a J-beta primer mix together with a sample-barcoded 5' primer, a second PCR was run for roughly 7 to 12 cycles. TCRdb fed the 5' RACE reads into MiXCR, producing one record per CDR3 protein. The table has about a million distinct CDR3 sequences, roughly 51% seen once. Material for sequencing was blood. The receptors originated from a woman aged 55 to 70 in good health.

The J gene is TRBJ2-7, the V gene TRBV6-5; 8 bases agree with TRBD2. Germline V CDR1 and CDR2: MNHEY, SVGAGI. V lost 6 bases, J lost 1 base, and 8 bases stayed unmatched. This CDR3 contains 15 residues. The CDR3: CASRTGGTVSYEQYF. The CDR3 DNA follows: TGTGCCAGCAGGACGGGGGGGACGGTATCCTACGAGCAGTACTTC.

The rearrangement links TRBV10-3 to TRBJ1-5; no definite D call. Germline assignment: CDR1 ENHRY and CDR2 SYGVKD. The V gene lost 10 bases and the J gene lost 2 bases, with 24 bases spanning the gap. This CDR3 has 17 amino acids. In DNA, the CDR3 is TGTGCCACCGAGGCCGGAGGAGGACTGCGCGGCAATCAGCCCCAGCATTTT. Translating it yields CATEAGGGLRGNQPQHF.

This clonotype was detected a few times. This rearrangement joins TRBV28 to TRBJ1-1; D might be TRBD1 (5 bases). Trimming left V 8 bases short and J 2 bases short, with 18 bases between. CDR3 length: 15 residues. CDR1 is MDHEN, CDR2 SYDVKM, per germline. CDR3 DNA sequence: TGTGCCAGCCTTGAGGGGAATTTGGTAAACACTGAAGCTTTCTTT. Protein: CASLEGNLVNTEAFF.

J is TRBJ1-6 and V is TRBV11-1, with 9 bases lining up with TRBD1. This CDR3 is built from 17 residues. Germline CDR1 is SGHAT and CDR2 is FQDESV (reference sequence). J was trimmed by 7 bases and V by 4 bases; bases with no gene match: 11. The CDR3 loop is CASSSPRPGQGNSPLHF. The CDR3 DNA reads TGTGCCAGCAGCTCCCCGCGGCCGGGACAGGGAAATTCACCCCTCCACTTT. Drawing the rest from reference TRBV11-1 and TRBJ1-6, the complete variable domain is EAEVAQSPRYKITEKSQAVAFWCDPISGHATLYWYRQILGQGPELLVQFQDESVVDDSQLPKDRFSAERLKGVDSTLKIQPAELGDSAMYLCASSSPRPGQGNSPLHFGNGTRLTVT.

This clonotype was seen a single time. A much larger clone lies one base from this, so it may be a read error. The V call is TRBV9, the J call TRBJ2-5, with 7 bases aligning to TRBD1. The J call may be mistaken, given a closer DNA end match to TRBJ2-7. Germline-derived CDR1 and CDR2 are SGDLS and YYNGEE. CDR3 length: 15 residues. The CDR3 nucleotides are TGTGCCAGCAGCGCAACCCTCGGGACAGAGGTCGAGCAGTACTTC. It specifies CASSATLGTEVEQYF.

This clonotype came up once. The chain carries TRBV6-2 or TRBV6-3 and TRBJ1-5; 9 nucleotides align to TRBD1. Germline loops: CDR1 MNHEY, CDR2 SVGEGT. V trimming: 4 bases; J trimming: 8 bases; junction bases outside the gene matches: 6. The CDR3 has 14 residues. The CDR3 sequence: CASSSTGGGKPQHF. The CDR3 DNA reads TGTGCCAGCAGTTCAACAGGGGGCGGAAAGCCCCAGCATTTT.

The chain carries TRBV15 and TRBJ2-1; D is tentatively TRBD1 or TRBD2 (5 bases each). Germline loops: CDR1 LNHNV, CDR2 YYDKDF (reference sequence). The ends were cut back, 3 bases at V and 5 bases at J, with 20 bases in the middle. The CDR3 runs to 17 residues. This chain's CDR3 is CATSSPPRVGGDNEQFF. The CDR3 nucleotides are TGTGCCACCAGCAGTCCCCCTCGAGTTGGGGGAGACAATGAGCAGTTCTTC.

This chain joins TRBV10-3 and TRBJ2-7, with 13 nucleotides matching TRBD2. Germline V gene data show CDR1 as ENHRY and CDR2 as SYGVKD. This CDR3 is built from 16 residues. Unmatched junction bases numbered 5, after V lost 4 bases and J lost 2 bases. CDR3 nucleotide sequence: TGTGCCATCAGTGGTGGGACTAGCGGGAAGACCTACGAGCAGTACTTC. It encodes CAISGGTSGKTYEQYF.

The chain couples TRBV28 to TRBJ1-2; 11 bases align to TRBD1. V gave up 5 bases and J gave up 7 bases; unmatched junction bases: 6. From germline, CDR1 is MDHEN and CDR2 SYDVKM. There are 14 residues in the CDR3. The chain's CDR3 is CASSTGQGVGGYTF. The DNA for the CDR3 is TGTGCCAGCAGTACGGGACAGGGGGTAGGTGGCTACACCTTC.

This clonotype was seen at least ten times. The J gene is TRBJ2-7, the V gene TRBV28; tentatively, D is TRBD2 (5 bases). Germline V gene lookup returns CDR1 MDHEN and CDR2 SYDVKM. This CDR3 is built from 15 residues. V lost 2 bases and J 2 bases, leaving 13 bases between the germline ends. The CDR3 coding sequence is TGTGCCAGCAGTTTAGTAGGACTGGCAACCTACGAGCAGTACTTC. This codes for CASSLVGLATYEQYF.

The chain couples TRBV20-1 to TRBJ2-1; 8 bases align to TRBD2. This CDR3 has 13 amino acids. The trim removed 5 bases at V and 4 bases at J, leaving 4 bases unmatched. The germline CDR1 and CDR2 sequences are DFQATT and SNEGSKA (reference sequence). CDR3 nucleotide sequence: TGCAGTGCTCGGACTAGCAGTTACAATGAGCAGTTCTTC. Its translation is CSARTSSYNEQFF.

On this clonotype: At one end the junction does not follow the germline gene, possibly because of a read error. This chain joins TRBV3-1 and TRBJ1-4; D is uncertain. Per germline, CDR1 LGHDT and CDR2 YNNKEL (reference sequence). The CDR3 covers 18 residues. The CDR3 loop is CASGQVEFAEPANEKLFF. The CDR3 DNA reads TGTGCCAGCGGCCAAGTAGAATTTGCGGAACCCGCTAATGAAAAACTGTTTTTT. The variable domain in full, completed from reference TRBV3-1 and TRBJ1-4, reads DTAVSQTPKYLVTQMGNDKSIKCEQNLGHDTMYWYKQDSKKFLKIMFSYNNKELIINETVPNRFSPKSPDKAHLNLHINSLELGDSAVYFCASGQVEFAEPANEKLFFGSGTQLSVL.

The V gene is TRBV6-6, the J gene TRBJ2-7, with 12 bases identical to TRBD2. This CDR3 is built from 17 residues. V shed 6 bases, J shed 5 bases, and the junction held 14 bases outside the gene matches. Germline V gives CDR1 MNHNY, CDR2 SVGAGI (reference sequence). The CDR3 sequence is CASSQGRRLAGEDEQYF. CDR3 nucleotide sequence: TGTGCCAGCAGCCAGGGGAGGAGACTAGCGGGAGAGGACGAGCAGTACTTC.

The sample holds a few counts of this clonotype. This chain connects TRBV9 to TRBJ2-7; D not certain. Trimming removed 0 bases from V and 6 bases from J, with 7 bases in between. Germline-derived CDR1 and CDR2 are SGDLS and YYNGEE. The CDR3 runs 12 residues. CDR3 protein: CASSVGVGEQYF. In DNA, the CDR3 is TGTGCCAGCAGCGTAGGGGTGGGCGAGCAGTACTTC. Based on the CDR3 plus reference TRBV9 and TRBJ2-7, the full variable domain is DSGVTQTPKHLITATGQRVTLRCSPRSGDLSVYWYQQSLDQGLQFLIQYYNGEERAKGNILERFSAQQFPDLHSELNLSSLELGDSALYFCASSVGVGEQYFGPGTRLTVT.

V gene TRBV4-1 combines with J gene TRBJ2-4; D unclear. The CDR3 runs 18 residues. The V gene's germline CDR1 is MGHRA and CDR2 YSYEKL. V was clipped by 0 bases and J by 2 bases, with 17 bases between them. CDR3 sequence reads: CASSQDGFSVPSKNIQYF. The CDR3 region has the DNA TGCGCCAGCAGCCAAGATGGTTTTTCAGTGCCTTCCAAAAACATTCAGTACTTC.

The chain links TRBV20-1 to TRBJ2-7; TRBD1 agrees at 9 bases. Germline V gives CDR1 DFQATT, CDR2 SNEGSKA (reference sequence). The CDR3 totals 15 residues. J lost 1 base, V lost 3 bases, and 7 bases had no gene match. The CDR3 DNA is TGCAGTGCTAGCCCCGGGACAGGGAGATCCTACGAGCAGTACTTC. Translating gives CSASPGTGRSYEQYF.

This chain connects TRBV4-1 to TRBJ2-1; 10 bases are a match to TRBD2. V lost 7 bases to trimming and J lost 7 bases; unmatched junction nucleotides: 7. The CDR3 spans 14 residues. Germline lookup yields CDR1 MGHRA and CDR2 YSYEKL. The CDR3 loop reads CASTGTSERNEQFF. The CDR3 bases are TGCGCCAGCACGGGGACTAGCGAAAGGAATGAGCAGTTCTTC.

V usage is TRBV20-1 and J usage is TRBJ2-7; 9 bases match TRBD1. V lost 3 bases to trimming and J lost 8 bases; unmatched junction nucleotides: 11. Germline assignment: CDR1 DFQATT and CDR2 SNEGSKA (reference sequence). This CDR3 has 14 residues. The CDR3, as DNA: TGCAGTGCTAGGGGGGGGACAGGGATCAGTCAGCAGTACTTC. Translated, it gives CSARGGTGISQQYF.

The V and J genes are TRBV7-2 and TRBJ2-4; 9 positions match TRBD1. Losses at the gene ends were 5 bases for V and 15 bases for J; bases not matched to a gene: 14. The CDR3 spans 14 residues. Germline-derived CDR1 and CDR2 are SGHTA and FQGNSA. The CDR3 loop is CASSKGQGSYELYF. Written as DNA, the CDR3 is TGTGCCAGCAGCAAGGGACAGGGTTCCTACGAGCTGTACTTC.

This clonotype showed up just a few times. At one end the junction does not follow the germline gene, possibly because of a read error. The chain uses TRBV7-2 and TRBJ2-5; D gene ambiguous. The CDR3 has 14 residues. CDR1 and CDR2 (germline): SGHTA, FQGNSA. This chain's CDR3 is CASSSIPIQGTQYF. In DNA, the CDR3 is TGTGCCAGCAGCTCCATCCCCATCCAAGGGACCCAGTACTTC.

This clonotype was found once. The chain employs TRBV13 and TRBJ2-1; possibly TRBD1 for D (5 bases). The CDR3 runs to 18 residues. CDR1 is PRHDT, CDR2 FYEKMQ, per germline (reference sequence). V was shortened by 1 base and J by 5 bases, with 21 bases between the two germline ends. CDR3 protein: CASSLVRHVLEDNNEQFF. The CDR3 nucleotides are TGTGCCAGCAGCTTAGTACGGCACGTTTTAGAGGACAACAATGAGCAGTTCTTC. The full variable domain, its missing parts supplied by reference TRBV13 and TRBJ2-1, is AAGVIQSPRHLIKEKRETATLKCYPIPRHDTVYWYQQGPGQDPQFLISFYEKMQSDKGSIPDRFSAQQFSDYHSELNMSSLELGDSALYFCASSLVRHVLEDNNEQFFGPGTRLTVL.

The chain has TRBV9 and TRBJ2-3; 9 nucleotides align to TRBD2. CDR1 and CDR2 (germline): SGDLS, YYNGEE. J lost 6 bases, V lost 0 bases, and 8 bases had no gene match. The CDR3 runs 16 residues. The CDR3 spells CASSVVAAGGGDTQYF. CDR3 nucleotides: TGTGCCAGCAGCGTAGTGGCGGCGGGAGGGGGGGATACGCAGTATTTT.

This rearrangement joins TRBV6-5 to TRBJ2-2, with D possibly TRBD2 on 7 matching bases. V gave up 0 bases and J gave up 7 bases, with 18 bases separating them. The CDR3 has 17 amino acids. CDR1 and CDR2 from the germline V gene are MNHEY and SVGAGI. CDR3: CASSYSRGRAKNGELFF. The CDR3 DNA follows: TGTGCCAGCAGTTACTCGAGGGGGAGGGCCAAAAACGGGGAGCTGTTTTTT.

V is TRBV9 and J is TRBJ2-7; D gene unclear. Germline CDR1 is SGDLS and CDR2 is YYNGEE. Trimming pared 0 bases from V and 2 bases from J, leaving 12 bases between. The CDR3 is made up of 15 amino acids. The CDR3: CASSVAPGSAYEQYF. In nucleotides, the CDR3 is TGTGCCAGCAGCGTAGCTCCAGGCAGTGCCTACGAGCAGTACTTC.

The chain recombines TRBV30 with TRBJ2-3; D is perhaps TRBD1 (5 bases). CDR3 length equals 13 residues. Germline V gene lookup returns CDR1 GTSNPN and CDR2 SVGIG (reference sequence). V lost 1 base and J 0 bases, leaving 5 bases between the germline ends. The DNA of the CDR3 is TGTGCCTGGAGTGGACAGAGCACAGATACGCAGTATTTT. It codes for CAWSGQSTDTQYF.